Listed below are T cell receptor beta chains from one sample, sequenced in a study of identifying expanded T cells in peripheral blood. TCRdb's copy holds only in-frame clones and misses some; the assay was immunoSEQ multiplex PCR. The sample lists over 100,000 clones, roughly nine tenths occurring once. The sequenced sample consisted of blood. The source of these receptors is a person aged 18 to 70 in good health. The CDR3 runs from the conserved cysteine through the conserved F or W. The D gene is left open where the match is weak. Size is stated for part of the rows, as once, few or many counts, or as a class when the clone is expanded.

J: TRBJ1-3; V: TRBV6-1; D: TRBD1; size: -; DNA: TGTGCACAGGGGGCTGGAAACACCATATATTTT; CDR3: CAQGAGNTIYF
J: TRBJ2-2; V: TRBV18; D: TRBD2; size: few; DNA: TGTGCCAGCATGGATTCGGGACTAGCGGGAACCGGGGAGCTGTTTTTT; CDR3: CASMDSGLAGTGELFF
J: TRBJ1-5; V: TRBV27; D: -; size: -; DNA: TGTGCCAGCAGTTCGCCAGGGCTCGGTCAGCCCCAGCATTTT; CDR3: CASSSPGLGQPQHF
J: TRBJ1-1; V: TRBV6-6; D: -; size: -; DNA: TGTGCCAGCAGGGAGGACACGAACACTGAAGCTTTCTTT; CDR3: CASREDTNTEAFF
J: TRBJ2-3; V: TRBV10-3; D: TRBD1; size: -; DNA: TGTGCCATCAGTGTAACCCCCTCCGGGACAGGGGTGGATACGCAGTATTTT; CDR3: CAISVTPSGTGVDTQYF
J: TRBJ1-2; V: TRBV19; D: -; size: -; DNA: TGTGCCAGTAGTATTCTGGCGGCGGGTGATAACTATGGCTACACCTTC; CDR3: CASSILAAGDNYGYTF
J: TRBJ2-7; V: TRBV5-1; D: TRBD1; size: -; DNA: TGCGCCAGCAGAGGGCAGGGGGCTAGGGAGCAGTACTTC; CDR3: CASRGQGAREQYF
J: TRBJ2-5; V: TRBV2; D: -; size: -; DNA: TGTGCCAGCAGTGTCATATCGGAGACCCAGTACTTC; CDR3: CASSVISETQYF
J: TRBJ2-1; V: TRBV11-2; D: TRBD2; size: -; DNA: TGTGCCAGCAGCTTACATCGGCTAGCGGACTACAATGAGCAGTTCTTC; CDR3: CASSLHRLADYNEQFF
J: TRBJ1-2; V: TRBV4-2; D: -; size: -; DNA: TGTGCCAGCAGCCAAGATGCGTTGGGCTATGGCTACACCTTC; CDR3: CASSQDALGYGYTF
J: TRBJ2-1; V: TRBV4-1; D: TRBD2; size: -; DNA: TGCGCCAGCAGCCAAGGCCCCCCGACTAGCGGGGGGGCAGGTGAGCAGTTCTTC; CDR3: CASSQGPPTSGGAGEQFF
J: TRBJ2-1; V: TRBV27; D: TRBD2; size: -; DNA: TGTGCCAGCAGTTTGGCAAGACTAGCGTACAATGAGCAGTTCTTC; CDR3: CASSLARLAYNEQFF
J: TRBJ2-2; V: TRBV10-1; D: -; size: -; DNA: TGCGCCAGCAGTGAGTGGACTAACACCGGGGAGCTGTTTTTT; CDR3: CASSEWTNTGELFF
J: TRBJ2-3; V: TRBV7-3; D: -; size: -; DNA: TGTGCCAGCAGCCTAAACTCAGATACGCAGTATTTT; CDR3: CASSLNSDTQYF
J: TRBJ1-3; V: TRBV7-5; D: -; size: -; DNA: TGTGCCAGAAGCTTGCGACAGGGCTTCTTCCGAAACACCATATATTTT; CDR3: CARSLRQGFFRNTIYF
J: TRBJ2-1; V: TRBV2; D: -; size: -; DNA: TGTGCCAGCAGTGAGAATGATGAGCAGTTCTTC; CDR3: CASSENDEQFF
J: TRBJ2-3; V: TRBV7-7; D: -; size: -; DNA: TGTGCCAGCAGCTTAGGCCAGGGTATAGATACGCAGTATTTT; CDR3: CASSLGQGIDTQYF
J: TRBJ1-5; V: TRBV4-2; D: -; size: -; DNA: TGTGCCAGCAGCCAAGAAGTGAGCGGGATGGGTCAGCCCCAGCATTTT; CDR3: CASSQEVSGMGQPQHF
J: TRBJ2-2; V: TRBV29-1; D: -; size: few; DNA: TGCAGCGTGGGGATAACCGGGGAGCTGTTTTTT; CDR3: CSVGITGELFF
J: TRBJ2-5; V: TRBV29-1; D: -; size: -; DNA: TGCAGCGGAAGAGAGACCCAGTACTTC; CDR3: CSGRETQYF
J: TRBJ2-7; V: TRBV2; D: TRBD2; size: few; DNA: TGTGCCAGCAGGGTAGCGGGAGGGACCTACGAGCAGTACTTC; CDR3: CASRVAGGTYEQYF
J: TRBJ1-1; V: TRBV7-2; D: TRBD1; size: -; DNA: TGTGCCAGCAGCTCACAGGGGAAGACTGAAGCTTTCTTT; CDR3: CASSSQGKTEAFF
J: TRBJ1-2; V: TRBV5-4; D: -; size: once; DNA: TGTGCCAGCAGCTTGGATCGCAGGGGCGCAGCCTATGGCTACACCTTC; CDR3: CASSLDRRGAAYGYTF
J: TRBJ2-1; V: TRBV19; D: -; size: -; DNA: TGTGCCAGTAGTATATACAATGAGCAGTTCTTC; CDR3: CASSIYNEQFF
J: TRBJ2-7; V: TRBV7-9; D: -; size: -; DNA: TGTGCCAGCAGCCCCCTGAGCGGAACCTACGAGCAGTACTTC; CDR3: CASSPLSGTYEQYF